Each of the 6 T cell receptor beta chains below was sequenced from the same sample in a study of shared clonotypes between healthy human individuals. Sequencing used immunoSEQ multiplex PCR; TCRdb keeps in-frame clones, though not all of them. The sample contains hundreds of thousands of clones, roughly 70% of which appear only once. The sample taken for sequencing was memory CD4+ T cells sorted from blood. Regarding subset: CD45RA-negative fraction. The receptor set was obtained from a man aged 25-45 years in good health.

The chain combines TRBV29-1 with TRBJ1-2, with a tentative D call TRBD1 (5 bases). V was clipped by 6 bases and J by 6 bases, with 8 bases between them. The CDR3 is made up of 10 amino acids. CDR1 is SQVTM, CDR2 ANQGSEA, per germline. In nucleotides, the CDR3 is TGCAGCGTCAGGGAGGATGGCTACACCTTC. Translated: CSVREDGYTF. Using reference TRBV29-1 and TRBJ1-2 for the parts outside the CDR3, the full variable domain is SAVISQKPSRDICQRGTSLTIQCQVDSQVTMMFWYRQQPGQSLTLIATANQGSEATYESGFVIDKFPISRPNLTFSTLTVSNMSPEDSSIYLCSVREDGYTFGSGTRLTVV.

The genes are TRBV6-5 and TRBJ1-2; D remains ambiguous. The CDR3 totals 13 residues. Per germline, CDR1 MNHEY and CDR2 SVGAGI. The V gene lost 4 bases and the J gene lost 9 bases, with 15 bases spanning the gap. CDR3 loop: CASSLSLTSSYTF. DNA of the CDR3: TGTGCCAGCAGTTTGTCGTTGACGAGCAGCTACACCTTC.

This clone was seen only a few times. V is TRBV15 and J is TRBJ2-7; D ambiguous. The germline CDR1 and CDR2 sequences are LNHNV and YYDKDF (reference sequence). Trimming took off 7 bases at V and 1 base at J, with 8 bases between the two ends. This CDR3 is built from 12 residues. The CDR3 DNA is TGTGCCACCACCCCCCGGTCCTACGAGCAGTACTTC. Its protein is CATTPRSYEQYF.

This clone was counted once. CDR3 coding DNA: TGTGCCAGCACCGGCGGACAGTTGTTGTCTGGGGCCAACGTCCTGACTTTC. Translating it yields CASTGGQLLSGANVLTF. The chain couples TRBV28 to TRBJ2-6, with a tentative D call TRBD1 (6 bases). Germline V lookup: CDR1 MDHEN, CDR2 SYDVKM. Trimming took off 7 bases at V and 1 base at J, with 17 bases between the two ends. The CDR3 loop spans 17 amino acids.

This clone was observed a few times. The CDR3 region is CASSLDSYGEGTQHF. The CDR3 region has the DNA TGCGCCAGCAGCTTGGACTCTTACGGGGAGGGGACCCAGCATTTT. The V gene is TRBV5-1, the J gene TRBJ1-5; D is perhaps TRBD1 (5 bases). Between the trimmed V and J ends, which lost 0 bases and 11 bases, there was a span of 18 bases. This CDR3 is 15 amino acids long. The germline V gene encodes CDR1 SGHRS and CDR2 YFSETQ. The full variable domain, in which reference TRBV5-1 and TRBJ1-5 provide the parts outside the CDR3, is KAGVTQTPRYLIKTRGQQVTLSCSPISGHRSVSWYQQTPGQGLQFLFEYFSETQRNKGNFPGRFSGRQFSNSRSEMNVSTLELGDSALYLCASSLDSYGEGTQHFGDGTRLSIL.

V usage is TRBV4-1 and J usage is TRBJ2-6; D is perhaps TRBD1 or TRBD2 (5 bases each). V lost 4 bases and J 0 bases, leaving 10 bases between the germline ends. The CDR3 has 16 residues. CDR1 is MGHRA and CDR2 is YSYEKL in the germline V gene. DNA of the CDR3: TGCGCCAGCAGCCCTAGGGACGACTCTGGGGCCAACGTCCTGACTTTC. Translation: CASSPRDDSGANVLTF.